What follows is one T cell receptor (beta chain) and its context. The sample comes from a study of cytomegalovirus exposure and HLA in healthy donors. PCR employed 60 Vbeta and 13 Jbeta primers. Sequencing was performed with immunoSEQ multiplex PCR; in TCRdb, only in-frame clones are kept and a portion is missing. The sample comprises about 110,000 clones, 55% to 75% of which are singletons, and 5.4% rests with the top ten. CDR1 and CDR2 (germline): SGHVS, FQNEAQ. The CDR3 is 16 residues long. V shed 5 bases and J shed 5 bases, with 22 bases lying between them. The chain is built from TRBV7-8 and TRBJ2-7; tentative D call: TRBD1 (5 bases). The sample consisted of PBMCs. This clonotype was sampled from a woman in her 70s in good health and CMV-seropositive. CDR3 amino acids: CASSPNRSPLSNEQYF. Written as DNA, the CDR3 is TGTGCCAGCAGCCCGAACAGGAGTCCTTTAAGCAACGAGCAGTACTTC.